This TCR beta chain is from a study of cytomegalovirus exposure and HLA in healthy donors. Study results and caveats: Later analysis found that TCR beta chains associated with HLA were more clonally expanded than other, equally common chains. Immune exposure information comprised only CMV serostatus. The likely origin of a cluster of highly shared sequence variants was a sequencing artifact.

A multiplex PCR was run with 60 Vbeta primers and 13 Jbeta primers. Generated by immunoSEQ multiplex PCR, the TCRdb table keeps only in-frame clones and is missing some. Of under 150,000 clones in the sample, around 63% are singletons; the top ten hold roughly 10%. As regards this clone: No antigen is known for it. The junction shows a germline mismatch at one end, possibly a read error.

Germline V gene sequence: CDR1 MNHEY, CDR2 SMNVEV (reference sequence). This CDR3 has 15 amino acids. This rearrangement joins TRBV27 to TRBJ1-1, with 9 bases lining up with TRBD1. The sequence was collected from a man aged 35 to 55 in good health and CMV-seropositive. The source material was PBMCs. CDR3 loop: CASNSWDRVKTEAFF. As DNA, the CDR3 is TGTGCCAGCAATTCCTGGGACAGGGTGAAAACTGAAGCTTTCTTT.